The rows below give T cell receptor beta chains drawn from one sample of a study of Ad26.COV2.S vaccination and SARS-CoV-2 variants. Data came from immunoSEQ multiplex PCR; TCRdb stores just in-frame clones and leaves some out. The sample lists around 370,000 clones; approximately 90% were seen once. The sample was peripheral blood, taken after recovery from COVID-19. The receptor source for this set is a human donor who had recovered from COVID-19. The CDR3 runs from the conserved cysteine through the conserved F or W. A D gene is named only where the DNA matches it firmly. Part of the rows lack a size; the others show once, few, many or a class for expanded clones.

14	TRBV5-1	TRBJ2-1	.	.	TGCGCCAGCAGCAACGGTAGGACCTACAATGAGCAGTTCTTC	CASSNGRTYNEQFF
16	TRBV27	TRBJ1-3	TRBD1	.	TGTGCCAGCAGATCGGGACAGGCGAGCTCTGGAAACACCATATATTTT	CASRSGQASSGNTIYF
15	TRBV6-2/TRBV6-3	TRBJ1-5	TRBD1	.	TGTGCCAGCAGTACTCGGGACAGCCAAAATCAGCCCCAGCATTTT	CASSTRDSQNQPQHF
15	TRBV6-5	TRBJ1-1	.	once	TGTGCCAGCAGTTACTACCGGGAGGCGGGGTCTGAAGCTTTCTTT	CASSYYREAGSEAFF
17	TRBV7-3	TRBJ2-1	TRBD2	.	TGTGCCAGCAGCTTAATACCGAGACTAGCGGGGACAAATGAGCAGTTCTTC	CASSLIPRLAGTNEQFF
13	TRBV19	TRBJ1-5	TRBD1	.	TGTGCCAGTAGCCGCAGGGGGGGTCAGCCCCAGCATTTT	CASSRRGGQPQHF
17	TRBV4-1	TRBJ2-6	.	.	TGCGCCAGCAGCCAAGATGGCTCGCTCCCCGGGGCCAACGTCCTGACTTTC	CASSQDGSLPGANVLTF
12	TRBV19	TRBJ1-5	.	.	TGTGCCAGTAGCTTGAACGAACAGCCCCAGCATTTT	CASSLNEQPQHF
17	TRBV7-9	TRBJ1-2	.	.	TGTGCCAGCAGTTCAGCTACAGGACCCGCGAAGATCTATGGCTACACCTTC	CASSSATGPAKIYGYTF
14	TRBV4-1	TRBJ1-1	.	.	TGCGCCAGCAGCCTTCGGACAGCGAACACTGAAGCTTTCTTT	CASSLRTANTEAFF
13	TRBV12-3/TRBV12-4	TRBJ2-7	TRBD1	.	TGTGCCAGCAGTTGGGGGACAGACTACGAGCAGTACTTC	CASSWGTDYEQYF
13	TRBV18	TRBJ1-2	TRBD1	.	TGTGCCAGCTCACCACAGGGGGCTCGTGGCTACACCTTC	CASSPQGARGYTF
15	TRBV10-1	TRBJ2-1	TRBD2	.	TGCGCCAGCAGTTGGAGACTAGCGGCCTACAATGAGCAGTTCTTC	CASSWRLAAYNEQFF
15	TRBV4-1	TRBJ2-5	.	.	TGCGCCAGCAGCGGAGTAGGGGGGCCGAAAGAGACCCAGTACTTC	CASSGVGGPKETQYF
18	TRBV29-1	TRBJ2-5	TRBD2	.	TGCAGCGTTGGGGGAGGGGGAGAACCGGGACTAGCATTAGAGACCCAGTACTTC	CSVGGGGEPGLALETQYF
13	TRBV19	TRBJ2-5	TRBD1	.	TGTGCCAGTAGTAGGGACAGCCAAGAGACCCAGTACTTC	CASSRDSQETQYF
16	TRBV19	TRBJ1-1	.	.	TGTGCCAGTAGTATAGGGTCCTACAGGAGGAACACTGAAGCTTTCTTT	CASSIGSYRRNTEAFF
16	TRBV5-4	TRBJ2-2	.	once	TGTGCCAGCAGCGTGCTAGCGAAGGCGAACACCGGGGAGCTGTTTTTT	CASSVLAKANTGELFF
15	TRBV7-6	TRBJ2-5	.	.	TGTGCCAGCAGCTTAGGGGCTAGCCTGAGGGAGACCCAGTACTTC	CASSLGASLRETQYF
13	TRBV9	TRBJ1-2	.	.	TGTGCCAGCAGCGTGAGCCCCTTTCGGCGCTACACCTTC	CASSVSPFRRYTF
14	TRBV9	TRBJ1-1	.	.	TGTGCCAGCAGCGTAGGGGATATAAACACTGAAGCTTTCTTT	CASSVGDINTEAFF
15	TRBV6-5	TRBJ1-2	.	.	TGTGCCAGCAGAGACCTTGGACAGATCTTCTATGGCTACACCTTC	CASRDLGQIFYGYTF
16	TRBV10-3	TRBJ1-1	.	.	TGTGCCATCAGTGAGTCTCCCTGGGGTCAGAGAACTGAAGCTTTCTTT	CAISESPWGQRTEAFF
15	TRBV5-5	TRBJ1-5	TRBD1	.	TGTGCCAGCAGCGCGGGACAGCATAGCAATCAGCCCCAGCATTTT	CASSAGQHSNQPQHF
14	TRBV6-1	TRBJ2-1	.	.	TGTGCCAGCAGTGAACCGGGATTGGACACTGAGCAGTTCTTC	CASSEPGLDTEQFF
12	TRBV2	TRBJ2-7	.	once	TGTGCCAGCAGGCGGGACTCCTACGAGCAGTACTTC	CASRRDSYEQYF
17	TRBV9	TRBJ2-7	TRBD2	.	TGTGCCAGCAGCGTAGGGAGACTAGCGGGGTCGACCTACGAGCAGTACTTC	CASSVGRLAGSTYEQYF
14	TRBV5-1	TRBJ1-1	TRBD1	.	TGCGCCAGCAGCTTGGAGGGACAGGGGGCGAAAGCTTTCTTT	CASSLEGQGAKAFF
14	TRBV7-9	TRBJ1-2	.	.	TGTGCCAGCAGCCCCTCAGGGGTTGTTGGAGGCTACACCTTC	CASSPSGVVGGYTF
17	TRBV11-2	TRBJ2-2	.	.	TGTGCCAGCAGCTTATCAGGGCTAGTGGTCCTCTCCGGGGAGCTGTTTTTT	CASSLSGLVVLSGELFF
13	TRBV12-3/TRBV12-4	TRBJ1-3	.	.	TGTGCCAGCAGTTACGGTATCCAAAACACCATATATTTT	CASSYGIQNTIYF
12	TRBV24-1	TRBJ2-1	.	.	TGTGCCACCAGTGACCGGGGCAATGAGCAGTTCTTC	CATSDRGNEQFF
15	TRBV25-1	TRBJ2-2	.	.	TGTGCCAGCAGTGAATATTTGACGGGCACCGGGGAGCTGTTTTTT	CASSEYLTGTGELFF
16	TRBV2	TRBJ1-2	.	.	TGTGCCAGCAGTTACTCTAATTGGGCGGTCAACTATGGCTACACCTTC	CASSYSNWAVNYGYTF
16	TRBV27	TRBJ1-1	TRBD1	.	TGTGCCAGCAGTCCCCCCGTTAGGGGGCGGCTGACTGAAGCTTTCTTT	CASSPPVRGRLTEAFF
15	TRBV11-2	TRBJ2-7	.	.	TGTGCCAGCAGCTTAGCCGGCAAGGGGTCCTACGAGCAGTACTTC	CASSLAGKGSYEQYF
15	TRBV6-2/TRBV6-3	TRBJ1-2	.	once	TGTGCCAGCAGGCCTACTTCAGGGAGGGCTCGGGGCTACACCTTC	CASRPTSGRARGYTF
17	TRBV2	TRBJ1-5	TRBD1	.	TGTGCCAGCAGTGAAGGGACAGGGGGCGCGGGCAATCAGCCCCAGCATTTT	CASSEGTGGAGNQPQHF
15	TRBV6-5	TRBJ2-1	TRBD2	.	TGTGCCAGCAGTCCTCTAGCGGGGGGGCCGTATGAGCAGTTCTTC	CASSPLAGGPYEQFF
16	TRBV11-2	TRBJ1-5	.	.	TGTGCCAGCAGCTTAGGAGGGCCAGGGACCAATCAGCCCCAGCATTTT	CASSLGGPGTNQPQHF
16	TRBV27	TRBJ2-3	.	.	TGTGCCAGCAGTCCCCGTTCGCCTCCGTCACCAGATACGCAGTATTTT	CASSPRSPPSPDTQYF
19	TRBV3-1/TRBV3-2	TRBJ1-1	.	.	TGTGCCAGCAGCCAAGATAAAGTGTCGGTCGGGGGGCGAAACACTGAAGCTTTCTTT	CASSQDKVSVGGRNTEAFF
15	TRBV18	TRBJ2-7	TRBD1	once	TGTGCCAGCTCACCACCGGGACAGGGTAACTACGAGCAGTACTTC	CASSPPGQGNYEQYF
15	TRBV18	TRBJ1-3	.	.	TGTGCCAGCTCACCAGTCCAGGGAATACAAAACACCATATATTTT	CASSPVQGIQNTIYF